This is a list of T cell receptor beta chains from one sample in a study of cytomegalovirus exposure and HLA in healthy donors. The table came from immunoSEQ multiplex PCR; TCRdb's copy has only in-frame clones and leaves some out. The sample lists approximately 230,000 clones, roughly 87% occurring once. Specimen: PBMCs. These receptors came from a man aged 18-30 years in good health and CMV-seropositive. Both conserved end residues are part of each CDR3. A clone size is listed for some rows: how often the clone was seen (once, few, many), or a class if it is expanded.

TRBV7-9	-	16	CASSSGTSGRYSEQFF
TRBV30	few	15	CAWGGNRYSNQPQHF
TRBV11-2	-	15	CASSFAGTSVSEQFF
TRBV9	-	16	CASSGSQGGVDTEAFF
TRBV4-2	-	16	CASSQDYAANTDTQYF
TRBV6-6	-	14	CASSRDRVWNEQFF
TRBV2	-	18	CASGVQASNVRDGQPQHF
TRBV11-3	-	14	CASRRGGGEGGYTF
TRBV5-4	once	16	CASSGSRDRGYYEQYF
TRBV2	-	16	CASSGGSGRTYNEQFF
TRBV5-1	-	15	CASSLAHREYTEAFF
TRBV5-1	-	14	CASTTGTGKEKLFF
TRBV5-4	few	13	CASRPDRNYGYTF
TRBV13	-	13	CASSWGQNNEQFF
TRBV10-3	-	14	CAIRSGTEGYEQYF
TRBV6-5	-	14	CASSYSRGIGKLFF
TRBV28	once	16	CASSFPDRYSNQPQHF
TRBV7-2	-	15	CASSQAGGSSYEQYF
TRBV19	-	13	CASSLDGGYEQYF
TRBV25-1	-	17	CASSHGAGWRANEKLFF
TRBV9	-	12	CASSGDSNEQFF
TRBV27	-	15	CASRNREGWDNEQFF
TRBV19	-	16	CASSMGTRGRANEQFF
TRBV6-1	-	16	CASSVPSQPKKETQYF
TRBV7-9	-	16	CASSFSSGGSSYEQYF
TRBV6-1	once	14	CASEPGQGANVLTF
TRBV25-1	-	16	CASSESGTRWYNEQFF
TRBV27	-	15	CASRWGGASYNEQFF
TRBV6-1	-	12	CAGAGQSYEQYF
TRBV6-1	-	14	CASSEGGLAYEQYF
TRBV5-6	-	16	CASSLAPTGIQETQYF
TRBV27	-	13	CASSWSQAYEQYF
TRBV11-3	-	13	CASSGRSTGELFF
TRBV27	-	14	CASKRGSGTDTQYF
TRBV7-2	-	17	CASSSGPSRGAKNIQYF
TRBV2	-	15	CASRKQGASYNEQFF
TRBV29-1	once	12	CSVDTGGNEQFF
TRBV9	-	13	CASSGGSLNIQYF
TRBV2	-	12	CASSEARYEQYF
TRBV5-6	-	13	CASSLKGGTEAFF
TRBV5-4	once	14	CASSQGAENTEAFF
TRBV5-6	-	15	CASRIRGRGNNEQFF
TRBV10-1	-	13	CASGASYTGELFF
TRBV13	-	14	CASSSALEAVGQFF
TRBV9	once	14	CASSVPPRDYGYTF
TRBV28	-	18	CASSFLGPGVGGNQPQHF
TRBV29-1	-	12	CSDQTQTYGYTF